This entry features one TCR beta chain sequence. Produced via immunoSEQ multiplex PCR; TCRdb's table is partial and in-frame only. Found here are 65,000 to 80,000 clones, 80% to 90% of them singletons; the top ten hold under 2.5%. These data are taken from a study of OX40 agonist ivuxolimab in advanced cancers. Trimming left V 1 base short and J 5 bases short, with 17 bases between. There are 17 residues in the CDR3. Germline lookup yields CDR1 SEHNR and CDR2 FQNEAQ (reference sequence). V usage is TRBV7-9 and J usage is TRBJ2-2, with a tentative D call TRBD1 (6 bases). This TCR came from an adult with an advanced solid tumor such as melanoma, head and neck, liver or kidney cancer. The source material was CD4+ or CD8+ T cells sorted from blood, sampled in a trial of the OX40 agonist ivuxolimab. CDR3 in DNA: TGTGCCAGCAGCTTAGGTTCAGGGGAGTTAAGGACCGGGGAGCTGTTTTTT. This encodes CASSLGSGELRTGELFF.